These 2 T cell receptor beta chains were all obtained from the same sample, sequenced in a study of T cells after posttransplantation cyclophosphamide. A marrow graft followed busulfan-fludarabine conditioning, with cyclophosphamide on days +3 and +4. The protocol was immunoSEQ multiplex PCR, while the TCRdb copy is restricted to in-frame clones and leaves out a portion. The data contain approximately 4,900 clones, 75% of them singletons. The sample here was PBMCs, taken after allogeneic stem cell transplant with posttransplant cyclophosphamide. These receptors were taken from a male patient aged 55 to 69 who received an allogeneic stem cell transplant from an unrelated donor, was CMV-positive, and had no GVHD. These T cells may partly come from the graft donor.

This clone has a handful of counts. V and J are TRBV6-6 and TRBJ2-3; 9 bases are a match to TRBD2. The germline CDR1 and CDR2 sequences are MNHNY and SVGAGI (reference sequence). Trimming took 5 bases from V and 5 from J; bases not matched to a gene: 8. The CDR3 is 15 amino acids. CDR3 amino acids: CASSPSAGGRDTQYF. CDR3 DNA: TGTGCCAGCAGTCCATCTGCGGGGGGGCGAGATACGCAGTATTTT.

This chain connects TRBV7-6 to TRBJ2-3, with D hard to call. V was cut by 5 bases and J by 2 bases, with 8 bases left in between. CDR1 and CDR2 from the germline V gene are SGHVS and FNYEAQ. This CDR3 comprises 13 residues. The CDR3 DNA sequence: TGTGCCAGCAGCGCGTTCAACACAGATACGCAGTATTTT. Encoded protein: CASSAFNTDTQYF.